The 27 T cell receptor beta chains given below trace back to one sample, sequenced in a study of CD8 T cells in ankylosing spondylitis. TCRdb re-called the 5' RACE reads through MiXCR, storing one row per CDR3 protein. The sample yields some 130,000 distinct CDR3 sequences, about 7% seen once. The sequenced material came from blood, either unsorted or a sorted T cell fraction (not recorded which). These TCRs come from a female donor with ankylosing spondylitis or in good health (not recorded which).

Many counts were recorded for this clonotype. The rearrangement links TRBV7-2 to TRBJ2-1, with 14 bases matching TRBD2. The CDR3 is 16 amino acids. With V trimmed by 5 bases and J by 7 bases, 7 bases remained unmatched. CDR1 is SGHTA, CDR2 FQGNSA, per germline. The CDR3 reads CASSGGTSGGRNEQFF. In nucleotides, the CDR3 is TGTGCCAGCAGCGGGGGGACTAGCGGGGGTAGAAATGAGCAGTTCTTC. The full variable domain, with the rest looked up from reference TRBV7-2 and TRBJ2-1, is GAGVSQSPSNKVTEKGKDVELRCDPISGHTALYWYRQSLGQGLEFLIYFQGNSAPDKSGLPSDRFSAERTGGSVSTLTIQRTQQEDSAVYLCASSGGTSGGRNEQFFGPGTRLTVL.

There are many counts of this clonotype. The gene calls are TRBV5-6 and TRBJ1-1; 8 nucleotides align to TRBD1. The J segment lost 4 bases and the V segment lost 3 bases, leaving 5 bases of the junction unmatched. Per germline, CDR1 SGHDT and CDR2 YYEEEE. The CDR3 covers 14 residues. The CDR3 spells CASSYGQGGTEAFF. CDR3 bases: TGTGCCAGCAGCTACGGACAGGGAGGCACTGAAGCTTTCTTT.

This clonotype appeared many times. V and J are TRBV20-1 and TRBJ2-1; no definite D call. Germline CDR1 DFQATT, CDR2 SNEGSKA (reference sequence). The CDR3 is 15 amino acids. V was pared by 1 base and J by 0 bases, with 10 bases between. The CDR3 spells CSARVPFNSYNEQFF. The CDR3 DNA follows: TGCAGTGCTAGAGTCCCATTCAACTCCTACAATGAGCAGTTCTTC.

The rearrangement joins TRBV20-1 to TRBJ2-7; 8 bases align to TRBD2. CDR1 is DFQATT, CDR2 SNEGSKA, per germline (reference sequence). The CDR3 is made up of 14 amino acids. J gave up 1 base and V 4 bases, and 6 bases lay outside the gene matches. Here the CDR3 reads CSATTLAGSYEQYF. In nucleotides, the CDR3 is TGCAGTGCTACCACCTTAGCGGGGTCCTACGAGCAGTACTTC.

This clonotype was counted at least ten times. The CDR3 nucleotides read TGTGCCAGCAGTACCGGACAGGGCAACGGGGAGCTGTTTTTT. Translation: CASSTGQGNGELFF. The chain employs TRBV12-3 or TRBV12-4 and TRBJ2-2; 8 nucleotides line up with TRBD1. The ends lost 5 bases at V and 7 bases at J; junction bases unmatched: 6. The CDR3 is 14 amino acids.

This clonotype was observed many times. The rearrangement joins TRBV12-3 or TRBV12-4 to TRBJ1-2, with D hard to call. Trimming removed 3 bases at V and 5 bases at J, with 10 bases between. The CDR3 consists of 13 residues. The CDR3 DNA follows: TGTGCCAGCAGTTTGTCCAGAAGTTATGGCTACACCTTC. This sequence encodes CASSLSRSYGYTF.

This clonotype was recorded many times. The rearrangement links TRBV11-1 to TRBJ1-1, with TRBD1 matching over 8 bases. Trimming at V came to 3 bases and at J to 9 bases, leaving 6 bases not matched to a gene. Germline V gene data show CDR1 as SGHAT and CDR2 as FQDESV (reference sequence). The CDR3 loop spans 13 amino acids. CDR3 residues: CASSFIDRGQAFF. The CDR3 coding sequence is TGTGCCAGCAGCTTCATTGACAGGGGCCAAGCTTTCTTT.

This clonotype was seen many times. This chain uses TRBV20-1 with TRBJ1-6; tentatively, D is TRBD1 (6 bases). V lost 3 bases, J lost 3 bases, and 12 bases lay in between. There are 15 residues in the CDR3. The germline CDR1 and CDR2 sequences are DFQATT and SNEGSKA (reference sequence). The DNA for the CDR3 is TGCAGTGCTAGGACAGGAAAGGGCTATAATTCACCCCTCCACTTT. It yields the protein CSARTGKGYNSPLHF.

This clonotype appeared many times. The rearrangement uses TRBV6-5 and TRBJ1-2; D is undetermined. The germline V gene has CDR1 MNHEY and CDR2 SVGAGI. The CDR3 has 12 residues. V lost 7 bases and J 7 bases, leaving 13 bases between the germline ends. The CDR3 here is CASKREKGGYTF. CDR3 nucleotides: TGTGCCAGCAAGAGGGAGAAGGGTGGCTACACCTTC.

Many counts were recorded for this clonotype. The chain uses TRBV12-3 or TRBV12-4 and TRBJ1-5; 7 positions match TRBD1. Unmatched junction bases numbered 1, after V lost 2 bases and J lost 0 bases. The CDR3 runs to 15 residues. The CDR3 loop reads CASSLRGHSNQPQHF. CDR3 bases: TGTGCCAGCAGTTTAAGGGGGCATAGCAATCAGCCCCAGCATTTT.

The genes are TRBV10-3 and TRBJ2-3; no clear D. CDR3 size: 13 residues. V lost 2 bases to trimming and J lost 6 bases, with 9 bases between them. Germline values: CDR1 ENHRY, CDR2 SYGVKD. CDR3 loop: CAISEARMDTQYF. The CDR3 DNA is TGTGCCATCAGTGAGGCGCGAATGGATACGCAGTATTTT.

This clonotype was seen at least ten times. V gene TRBV7-8 combines with J gene TRBJ2-3; 10 bases are shared with TRBD2. V dropped 4 bases and J dropped 3; count of bases not matched to a gene: 7. Germline V gives CDR1 SGHVS, CDR2 FQNEAQ. The CDR3 is 16 residues long. CDR3 region: CASSSGPLAGTDTQYF. CDR3 sequence (DNA): TGTGCCAGCAGCTCCGGTCCACTAGCGGGGACAGATACGCAGTATTTT.

This clonotype was recorded many times. The gene calls are TRBV29-1 and TRBJ1-1; D is unresolved. The CDR3 runs to 12 residues. Per germline, CDR1 SQVTM and CDR2 ANQGSEA. V was pared by 7 bases and J by 2 bases, with 11 bases between. The CDR3 DNA is TGCAGCGCAGGACTGATTAACACTGAAGCTTTCTTT. Translation: CSAGLINTEAFF.

This clonotype was seen more than once but under ten times. A much larger clone is a single base away; this may be a read error. The chain links TRBV20-1 to TRBJ2-2; D call uncertain. Germline values: CDR1 DFQATT, CDR2 SNEGSKA (reference sequence). There are 13 residues in the CDR3. The CDR3 spells CSARVRSTRELFF. As DNA, the CDR3 is TGCAGTGCTCGCGTTAGGTCCACCAGGGAGCTGTTTTTT.

This clonotype was seen only a few times. The rearrangement links TRBV6-2 or TRBV6-3 to TRBJ1-2; no reliable D call. The V gene lost 6 bases and the J gene lost 6 bases, with 17 bases spanning the gap. The CDR3 is 14 amino acids. The germline V gene has CDR1 MNHEY and CDR2 SVGEGT. Written as DNA, the CDR3 is TGTGCCAGCAGGCCTGGGCCTAGAGGGCATGGCTACACCTTC. Protein product: CASRPGPRGHGYTF.

This clonotype was detected many times. CDR3 nucleotides: TGTGCCAGCAGGGGGCTTGGTGAAAAACTGTTTTTT. Translated, it gives CASRGLGEKLFF. The chain is built from TRBV27 and TRBJ1-4, with D possibly TRBD1 on 5 matching bases. The CDR3 sequence is 12 residues long. The germline V gene encodes CDR1 MNHEY and CDR2 SMNVEV (reference sequence). V lost 6 bases, J lost 7 bases, and 9 bases lay in between.

The V and J genes are TRBV7-9 and TRBJ2-2, with D perhaps matching TRBD1 (5 bases). Germline V gene data show CDR1 as SEHNR and CDR2 as FQNEAQ (reference sequence). V lost 6 bases, J lost 7 bases, and 12 bases lay in between. The CDR3 consists of 13 residues. CDR3 protein: CASRPGQGGELFF. In DNA form, the CDR3 reads TGTGCCAGCAGGCCCGGACAAGGCGGGGAGCTGTTTTTT.

This clonotype occurred many times. The rearrangement uses TRBV5-1 and TRBJ2-2, with 7 positions matching TRBD1. In germline, CDR1 is SGHRS, CDR2 YFSETQ. Trimming at V came to 4 bases and at J to 3 bases, leaving 6 bases not matched to a gene. The CDR3 has 15 residues. The CDR3 here is CASSPDRADTGELFF. The CDR3 region has the DNA TGCGCCAGCAGCCCCGACAGGGCTGACACCGGGGAGCTGTTTTTT. The full variable domain, its missing parts supplied by reference TRBV5-1 and TRBJ2-2, is KAGVTQTPRYLIKTRGQQVTLSCSPISGHRSVSWYQQTPGQGLQFLFEYFSETQRNKGNFPGRFSGRQFSNSRSEMNVSTLELGDSALYLCASSPDRADTGELFFGEGSRLTVL.

This clonotype was observed at least ten times. The CDR3 nucleotides read TGTGCCAGCAGCCCACGGGACTGGGGGAATTCACCCCTCCACTTT. Its protein is CASSPRDWGNSPLHF. The genes are TRBV9 and TRBJ1-6; maybe TRBD1 (5 bases). The V end lost 4 bases, the J end lost 7 bases, and 15 bases lay between the germline ends. Germline V gene lookup returns CDR1 SGDLS and CDR2 YYNGEE. The CDR3 spans 15 residues.

This clonotype was observed many times. This rearrangement joins TRBV12-3 or TRBV12-4 to TRBJ1-5; D not resolved. With 6 bases removed from V and 3 bases from J, the gap between germline ends came to 15 bases. CDR3 size: 15 residues. The CDR3 sequence is CASSLVGGLNQPQHF. The CDR3 nucleotides are TGTGCCAGCAGCCTTGTGGGAGGGCTCAATCAGCCCCAGCATTTT.

This clonotype was counted ten times or more. For the CDR3, the DNA is TGTGCCAGCAGTCTGACGAATAAAGGTGGCTACACCTTC. Its translation is CASSLTNKGGYTF. The chain employs TRBV12-3 or TRBV12-4 and TRBJ1-2; D unresolved. V was trimmed by 5 bases and J by 7 bases, leaving 14 bases between them. CDR3 length: 13 residues.

The table lists this clonotype with many counts. V and J are TRBV20-1 and TRBJ1-1, with D possibly being TRBD1 (6 bases). CDR3 length: 14 residues. The V gene's germline CDR1 is DFQATT and CDR2 SNEGSKA (reference sequence). Trimming removed 4 bases from V and 6 bases from J, with 18 bases in between. The CDR3 sequence is CSATPSGGAPEAFF. The CDR3 DNA is TGCAGTGCTACGCCTAGCGGGGGGGCCCCTGAAGCTTTCTTT.

This clonotype was seen many times. The J gene is TRBJ1-2, the V gene TRBV12-3 or TRBV12-4; tentative D call: TRBD1 (5 bases). V gave up 5 bases and J gave up 4 bases, with 17 bases separating them. This CDR3 is 15 amino acids long. Written as DNA, the CDR3 is TGTGCCAGCAGTCCTAGCGCGACAGCCGTCTATGGCTACACCTTC. Residues: CASSPSATAVYGYTF.

This clonotype was counted ten times or more. The chain uses TRBV7-2 and TRBJ2-1; the D is unclear. The CDR3 has 13 amino acids. V was cut by 5 bases and J by 0 bases, with 5 bases left in between. Germline V lookup: CDR1 SGHTA, CDR2 FQGNSA. For the CDR3, the DNA is TGTGCCAGCAGCACGAGCTCCTACAATGAGCAGTTCTTC. Translating gives CASSTSSYNEQFF.

Many counts were recorded for this clonotype. V usage is TRBV20-1 and J usage is TRBJ1-2; D gene ambiguous. The V gene's germline CDR1 is DFQATT and CDR2 SNEGSKA (reference sequence). The V and J ends lost 5 bases and 4 bases respectively, with 8 bases between them. The CDR3 sequence is 11 residues long. CDR3 sequence (DNA): TGCAGTGCTGCGACAATCTATGGCTACACCTTC. Translating gives CSAATIYGYTF.

The sample holds many counts of this clonotype. The J gene is TRBJ1-1, the V gene TRBV12-3 or TRBV12-4; possible D gene TRBD1, 6 bases. V dropped 8 bases and J dropped 5 bases, with 18 bases sitting between them. The CDR3 has 14 amino acids. The CDR3 region is CASSPETGLTEAFF. In DNA, the CDR3 is TGTGCCAGCTCCCCCGAAACAGGGTTGACTGAAGCTTTCTTT.

This clonotype occurred many times. The chain joins TRBV5-1 to TRBJ1-5, with D unresolved. Germline lookup yields CDR1 SGHRS and CDR2 YFSETQ. Trimming stripped 0 bases from V and 0 bases from J, with 4 bases between. This CDR3 comprises 14 residues. CDR3 DNA sequence: TGCGCCAGCAGCTTGGGAAATAGCAATCAGCCCCAGCATTTT. Amino acid sequence: CASSLGNSNQPQHF.